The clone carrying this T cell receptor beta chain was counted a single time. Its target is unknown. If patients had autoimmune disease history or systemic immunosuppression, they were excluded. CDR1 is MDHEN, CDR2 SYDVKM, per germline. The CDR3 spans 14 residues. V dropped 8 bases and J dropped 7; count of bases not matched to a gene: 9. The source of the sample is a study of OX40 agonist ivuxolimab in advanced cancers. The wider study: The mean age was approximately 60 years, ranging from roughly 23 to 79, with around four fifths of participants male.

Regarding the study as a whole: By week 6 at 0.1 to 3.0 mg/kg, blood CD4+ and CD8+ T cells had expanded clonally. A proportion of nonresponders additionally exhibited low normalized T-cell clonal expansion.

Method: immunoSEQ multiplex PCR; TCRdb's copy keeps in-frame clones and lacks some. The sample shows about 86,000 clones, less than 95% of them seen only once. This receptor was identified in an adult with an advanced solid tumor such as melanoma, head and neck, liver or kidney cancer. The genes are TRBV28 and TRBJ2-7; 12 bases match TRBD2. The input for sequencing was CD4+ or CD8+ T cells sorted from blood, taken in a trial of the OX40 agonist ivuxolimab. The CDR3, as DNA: TGTGCCAGCGGGCTAGCGGGAGGGCCCGGGGAGCAGTACTTC. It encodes CASGLAGGPGEQYF.